A single sample gave rise to the 32 T cell receptor beta chains below, sequenced in a study of T cell changes during pregnancy in multiple sclerosis. Clones were read by immunoSEQ multiplex PCR, and TCRdb kept only the in-frame ones, dropping some. This table has about 38,000 clones, 91% appearing once. The sample consisted of CD8+ T cells from peripheral blood mononuclear cells, taken in the second trimester of pregnancy. Receptors were obtained from a female donor with multiple sclerosis, enrolled in a pregnancy study.

The chain couples TRBV28 to TRBJ2-3; D ambiguous. Germline-derived CDR1 and CDR2 are MDHEN and SYDVKM. The CDR3 extends over 15 amino acids. Trimming left V 1 base short and J 2 bases short, with 10 bases between. The CDR3 DNA reads TGTGCCAGCAGTTTATTTTCCAGTTACACAGATACGCAGTATTTT. Its translation is CASSLFSSYTDTQYF.

The rearrangement uses TRBV6-1 and TRBJ2-3; D is uncertain. Germline V CDR1 and CDR2: MNHNS, SASEGT. Deletions cut 7 bases from V and 0 bases from J, with 14 bases between. The CDR3 totals 15 residues. The CDR3 region is CASTPTVTSTDTQYF. Here the CDR3 DNA reads TGTGCCAGCACCCCGACTGTGACTAGCACAGATACGCAGTATTTT.

The rearrangement links TRBV7-6 to TRBJ1-6; 9 bases are shared with TRBD1. V lost 5 bases and J lost 7; bases outside the gene matches: 3. The CDR3 spans 14 residues. The germline gives CDR1 SGHVS, CDR2 FNYEAQ. For the CDR3, the DNA is TGTGCCAGCAGCCCAGGACAGGGGAATTCACCCCTCCACTTT. It codes for CASSPGQGNSPLHF. The full variable domain, in which reference TRBV7-6 and TRBJ1-6 provide the parts outside the CDR3, is GAGVSQSPRYKVTKRGQDVALRCDPISGHVSLYWYRQALGQGPEFLTYFNYEAQQDKSGLPNDRFSAERPEGSISTLTIQRTEQRDSAMYRCASSPGQGNSPLHFGNGTRLTVT.

The J gene is TRBJ1-1, the V gene TRBV6-1; 11 bases align to TRBD1. Trimming at V came to 0 bases and at J to 8 bases, leaving 5 bases not matched to a gene. From germline, CDR1 is MNHNS and CDR2 SASEGT. The CDR3 consists of 15 residues. The CDR3, as DNA: TGTGCCAGCAGTGAAGCGGACAGGGGGCTTTCGGAAGCTTTCTTT. This sequence encodes CASSEADRGLSEAFF.

This chain joins TRBV5-1 and TRBJ2-2; no clear D gene. From germline, CDR1 is SGHRS and CDR2 YFSETQ. Trimming left V 2 bases short and J 2 bases short, with 10 bases between. The CDR3 has 15 residues. The CDR3 loop reads CASSFSQINTGELFF. The DNA of the CDR3 is TGCGCCAGCAGCTTTTCACAGATAAACACCGGGGAGCTGTTTTTT. Filled out from reference TRBV5-1 and TRBJ2-2, the complete variable domain reads KAGVTQTPRYLIKTRGQQVTLSCSPISGHRSVSWYQQTPGQGLQFLFEYFSETQRNKGNFPGRFSGRQFSNSRSEMNVSTLELGDSALYLCASSFSQINTGELFFGEGSRLTVL.

This chain links TRBV4-1 with TRBJ1-2; 7 bases fit TRBD1. Looked up from germline, CDR1 is MGHRA and CDR2 is YSYEKL. With 0 bases clipped from V and 6 bases from J, the junction kept 7 bases outside the gene matches. This CDR3 has 15 residues. CDR3 amino acids: CASSQDWTGKDGYTF. The CDR3 DNA follows: TGCGCCAGCAGCCAAGATTGGACAGGAAAGGATGGCTACACCTTC.

This clone was observed a few times. The chain carries TRBV2 and TRBJ2-3, with D possibly TRBD1 on 5 matching bases. Germline CDR1 is SNHLY and CDR2 is FYNNEI. This CDR3 has 13 amino acids. V lost 0 bases and J lost 5, with 6 bases in between. The CDR3, as DNA: TGTGCCAGCAGTGAAGCAAGGGGAGATACGCAGTATTTT. This codes for CASSEARGDTQYF.

J is TRBJ1-2 and V is TRBV7-8, with D possibly matching TRBD1 (5 bases). Trimming took 4 bases from V and 7 from J, leaving 19 bases between them. The CDR3 extends over 15 amino acids. The germline CDR1 and CDR2 sequences are SGHVS and FQNEAQ. The CDR3 coding sequence is TGTGCCAGCAGCTCGTTAAAGACGGGACTCTTTGGCTACACCTTC. Protein product: CASSSLKTGLFGYTF.

The chain is built from TRBV2 and TRBJ2-7, with 7 bases fitting TRBD2. Per germline, CDR1 SNHLY and CDR2 FYNNEI. V was clipped by 8 bases and J by 5 bases; unmatched bases: 9. The CDR3 runs 13 residues. CDR3 nucleotide sequence: TGTGCCAGCCCGGGACGGGAGGTCGACGAGCAGTACTTC. Its translation: CASPGREVDEQYF.

The chain is built from TRBV4-2 and TRBJ2-1; D perhaps matches TRBD2 (5 bases). CDR1 is LGHNA, CDR2 YNFKEQ, per germline. CDR3 length: 16 residues. V was pared by 3 bases and J by 0 bases, with 12 bases between. CDR3 sequence (DNA): TGTGCCAGCAGCCAGAGGGAATCCAGCTCCTACAATGAGCAGTTCTTC. Residues: CASSQRESSSYNEQFF.

The genes are TRBV5-4 and TRBJ2-7; 7 bases map to TRBD2. The CDR3 is made up of 12 amino acids. In germline, CDR1 is SGHNT, CDR2 YYREEE (reference sequence). After removal of 4 bases from V and 4 bases from J, the junction contained 2 bases not matched to a gene. This CDR3 is CASSPGGYEQYF. The CDR3 DNA is TGTGCCAGCAGCCCCGGGGGGTACGAGCAGTACTTC.

The chain combines TRBV7-8 with TRBJ1-1; D gene uncertain. The CDR3 runs to 15 residues. Germline loops: CDR1 SGHVS, CDR2 FQNEAQ. Between the trimmed V and J ends, which lost 1 base and 2 bases, there was a span of 11 bases. The CDR3 reads CASSLDPDSNTEAFF. CDR3 DNA: TGTGCCAGCAGCTTAGATCCAGATTCAAACACTGAAGCTTTCTTT.

The chain employs TRBV27 and TRBJ1-1, with 7 bases lining up with TRBD1. The V and J ends lost 6 bases and 0 bases, in that order; junction bases with no gene match: 16. Germline values: CDR1 MNHEY, CDR2 SMNVEV (reference sequence). This CDR3 region has 18 residues. CDR3 amino acids: CASSRLLTGAAMNTEAFF. The CDR3 DNA is TGTGCCAGCAGCCGCCTCTTAACAGGGGCGGCCATGAACACTGAAGCTTTCTTT.

V and J are TRBV28 and TRBJ2-7; 8 bases are a match to TRBD1. This CDR3 spans 13 amino acids. Trimming removed 5 bases from V and 1 base from J; junction bases left unmatched: 1. Germline CDR1 and CDR2: MDHEN and SYDVKM. The CDR3 reads CASSRDRSYEQYF. CDR3 sequence (DNA): TGTGCCAGCAGTCGGGACAGGTCCTACGAGCAGTACTTC.

The CDR3 DNA follows: TGTGCCAGTAGTATAGGTCGGTGGGGCAACCGGCAGGGAGAGACCCAGTACTTC. It encodes CASSIGRWGNRQGETQYF. The chain employs TRBV19 and TRBJ2-5; perhaps TRBD1 as D (5 bases). Trimming removed 1 base from V and 4 bases from J, with 22 bases in between. This CDR3 has 18 amino acids. Germline assignment: CDR1 LNHDA and CDR2 SQIVND (reference sequence). Full variable domain (outside the CDR3, taken from reference TRBV19 and TRBJ2-5): DGGITQSPKYLFRKEGQNVTLSCEQNLNHDAMYWYRQDPGQGLRLIYYSQIVNDFQKGDIAEGYSVSREKKESFPLTVTSAQKNPTAFYLCASSIGRWGNRQGETQYFGPGTRLLVL.

The chain has TRBV27 and TRBJ1-2; a possible D gene is TRBD1 (6 bases). Germline V gives CDR1 MNHEY, CDR2 SMNVEV (reference sequence). The CDR3 is 14 residues long. V lost 0 bases and J lost 4, with 9 bases in between. The CDR3 reads CASSLSDRLYGYTF. Here the CDR3 DNA reads TGTGCCAGCAGTTTATCGGACAGACTCTATGGCTACACCTTC.

This clone is a singleton in its sample. This rearrangement joins TRBV4-1 to TRBJ1-3, with 7 positions matching TRBD1. The germline gives CDR1 MGHRA, CDR2 YSYEKL. This CDR3 spans 15 amino acids. Trimming removed 0 bases from V and 7 bases from J; junction bases left unmatched: 6. This CDR3 is CASSQEDRVGNTIYF. The CDR3 coding sequence is TGCGCCAGCAGCCAAGAAGACAGGGTAGGGAACACCATATATTTT.

The genes are TRBV5-1 and TRBJ2-3; 10 bases map to TRBD2. CDR1 is SGHRS and CDR2 is YFSETQ in the germline V gene. The junction had 7 bases not matched to a gene; V was cut back by 1 base and J by 5 bases. CDR3 size: 16 residues. The CDR3 bases are TGCGCCAGCAGCTTGACCAATCTAGCGGGAGAAGATACGCAGTATTTT. Translated, it gives CASSLTNLAGEDTQYF.

This clone was recorded a few times. The rearrangement uses TRBV19 and TRBJ2-1; TRBD2 is a possible D gene (6 bases). The CDR3 sequence is 11 residues long. V lost 7 bases to trimming and J lost 9 bases, with 10 bases between them. Germline lookup yields CDR1 LNHDA and CDR2 SQIVND (reference sequence). CDR3 DNA sequence: TGTGCCAGTACCCTCGGGAGTGAGCAGTTCTTC. It yields the protein CASTLGSEQFF. Looking up the rest from reference TRBV19 and TRBJ2-1 gives the full variable domain: DGGITQSPKYLFRKEGQNVTLSCEQNLNHDAMYWYRQDPGQGLRLIYYSQIVNDFQKGDIAEGYSVSREKKESFPLTVTSAQKNPTAFYLCASTLGSEQFFGPGTRLTVL.

This chain joins TRBV10-3 and TRBJ2-5; D gene uncertain. V gave up 9 bases and J gave up 5 bases, with 16 bases separating them. This CDR3 has 13 amino acids. Germline loops: CDR1 ENHRY, CDR2 SYGVKD. This CDR3 is CAIPPTWMETQYF. DNA for the CDR3: TGTGCCATTCCACCGACTTGGATGGAGACCCAGTACTTC.

The genes are TRBV21-1 and TRBJ1-2; the table gives TRBD1 as D, unverified against the DNA. TRBV21-1 is deemed a pseudogene. CDR3 size: 16 residues. CDR3 bases: TGTGCCAGCAGCACTTACCGGACAGGGGAAAACTATGGCTACACCTTC. Amino acid sequence: CASSTYRTGENYGYTF.

V gene TRBV7-7 combines with J gene TRBJ2-3, with D perhaps matching TRBD1 (6 bases). Germline CDR1 SSHAT, CDR2 FNYEAQ (reference sequence). V was cut by 5 bases and J by 4 bases, with 10 bases left in between. The CDR3 covers 13 residues. In DNA form, the CDR3 reads TGTGCCAGCAGCCCACAGGGTTCAGATACGCAGTATTTT. Translating it yields CASSPQGSDTQYF.

The V call is TRBV6-5, the J call TRBJ1-5, with 7 bases lining up with TRBD1. The V gene's germline CDR1 is MNHEY and CDR2 SVGAGI. With V trimmed by 5 bases and J by 7 bases, 11 bases remained unmatched. The CDR3 runs to 15 residues. The CDR3 reads CASSTKTGRDQPQHF. In nucleotides, the CDR3 is TGTGCCAGCAGTACAAAGACAGGGCGAGACCAGCCCCAGCATTTT.

The chain has TRBV27 and TRBJ2-5; TRBD2 is a possible D gene (5 bases). V shed 6 bases and J shed 0 bases, with 14 bases lying between them. Per the germline V gene, CDR1 is MNHEY and CDR2 is SMNVEV (reference sequence). This CDR3 is 15 amino acids long. The CDR3 DNA sequence: TGTGCCAGCAGAAATTCACTAGGGTACCAAGAGACCCAGTACTTC. Translated: CASRNSLGYQETQYF.

J is TRBJ1-6 and V is TRBV6-1, with unresolved D. With 3 bases removed from V and 0 bases from J, the gap between germline ends came to 9 bases. Germline CDR1 reads MNHNS; CDR2 reads SASEGT. There are 16 residues in the CDR3. DNA for the CDR3: TGTGCCAGCAGTGATTTACAGAGCTCCTATAATTCACCCCTCCACTTT. Residues: CASSDLQSSYNSPLHF.

The chain recombines TRBV29-1 with TRBJ2-7, with 9 bases matching TRBD1. The V segment lost 1 base and the J segment 3 bases; nucleotides outside the gene matches: 16. This CDR3 comprises 18 residues. Germline CDR1 SQVTM, CDR2 ANQGSEA. In DNA form, the CDR3 reads TGCAGCGTTGAAGGGGGGTTAGGGGACAGGGCCCTCGGCTACGAGCAGTACTTC. This sequence encodes CSVEGGLGDRALGYEQYF.

The chain employs TRBV27 and TRBJ2-1, with 8 bases identical to TRBD2. Germline V gene lookup returns CDR1 MNHEY and CDR2 SMNVEV (reference sequence). The CDR3 runs to 15 residues. J was trimmed by 8 bases and V by 3 bases; bases with no gene match: 9. CDR3 residues: CASSFTVAGKDEQFF. The CDR3 nucleotides read TGTGCCAGCAGTTTCACAGTAGCGGGAAAGGATGAGCAGTTCTTC.

The chain uses TRBV9 and TRBJ2-5, with TRBD2 identical over 8 bases. V shed 4 bases, J shed 1 base, and the junction held 9 bases outside the gene matches. The germline V gene encodes CDR1 SGDLS and CDR2 YYNGEE. The CDR3 length is 16 residues. CDR3 sequence (DNA): TGTGCCAGCAGCCCCCCTCCGGGGGGGATCCAAGAGACCCAGTACTTC. Protein sequence: CASSPPPGGIQETQYF.

The V and J genes are TRBV19 and TRBJ2-7, with a weak D call TRBD2 (6 bases). Trimming took 7 bases from V and 1 from J, leaving 11 bases between them. CDR1 and CDR2 from the germline V gene are LNHDA and SQIVND (reference sequence). The CDR3 covers 13 residues. CDR3 amino acids: CASKVGTSYEQYF. The DNA for the CDR3 is TGTGCCAGTAAGGTGGGGACTTCCTACGAGCAGTACTTC.

This clone is judged medium-sized. Other DNA sequences in the sample encode the same CDR3. The chain joins TRBV19 to TRBJ2-5; the match to TRBD2 covers 8 bases. The V gene end was trimmed by 5 bases and the J gene end by 4 bases; junction bases not matched to a gene: 9. Per the germline V gene, CDR1 is LNHDA and CDR2 is SQIVND (reference sequence). This CDR3 has 15 amino acids. This chain's CDR3 is CASSRTSGSLETQYF. Written as DNA, the CDR3 is TGTGCCAGTAGTCGAACTAGCGGAAGTCTAGAGACCCAGTACTTC.

This chain links TRBV19 with TRBJ2-7, with 10 positions matching TRBD1. With 5 bases clipped from V and 3 bases from J, the junction kept 7 bases outside the gene matches. The CDR3 covers 15 residues. Germline-derived CDR1 and CDR2 are LNHDA and SQIVND (reference sequence). The CDR3 sequence is CASSPTGTGVYEQYF. DNA of the CDR3: TGTGCCAGTAGTCCGACCGGGACAGGGGTCTACGAGCAGTACTTC.

This sequence joins TRBV2 and TRBJ1-5; unclear D gene. V lost 6 bases and J lost 2, with 20 bases in between. This CDR3 is 17 amino acids long. From germline, CDR1 is SNHLY and CDR2 FYNNEI. Here the CDR3 DNA reads TGTGCCAGCAGGGTGGGTGTGGGAGGGCCAGGCAATCAGCCCCAGCATTTT. Protein product: CASRVGVGGPGNQPQHF.